The entry that follows covers one TCR beta chain sequence. Its antigen is as yet unknown. This sample is drawn from a study of response to subunit inactivated influenza vaccine. The J segment lost 3 bases and the V segment lost 2 bases, leaving 9 bases of the junction unmatched. The length of the CDR3 is 17 residues. Germline V gene data show CDR1 as SGHNT and CDR2 as YENEEA. TCRdb re-derived calls from the RT-PCR reads in MiXCR, one entry per CDR3 protein. The sample comprises roughly 790,000 distinct CDR3 sequences, approximately 21% of which are singletons, and roughly a tenth rests with the top ten. The study, taken as a whole, reports: The authors suggested that few new T cells are recruited per seasonal influenza vaccination.

The source is a middle-aged man who received an inactivated influenza vaccine. The sequenced sample was PBMCs from blood, obtained 5 days after vaccination. J is TRBJ2-2 and V is TRBV11-3; TRBD2 matches at 7 bases. This CDR3 is CASSLMAGEGHTGELFF. The CDR3 bases are TGTGCCAGCAGCTTAATGGCGGGAGAGGGGCACACCGGGGAGCTGTTTTTT. Full variable domain (remainder filled in from reference TRBV11-3 and TRBJ2-2): EAGVVQSPRYKIIEKKQPVAFWCNPISGHNTLYWYLQNLGQGPELLIRYENEEAVDDSQLPKDRFSAERLKGVDSTLKIQPAELGDSAVYLCASSLMAGEGHTGELFFGEGSRLTVL.